A selection of T cell receptor beta chains follows, all from one sample in a study of T cells in Graves' hyperthyroidism and ophthalmopathy. TCRdb re-derived calls from the multiplex PCR reads in MiXCR, one entry per CDR3 protein. The sample includes about 560,000 distinct CDR3 sequences, over 15% of them seen just once. The sequenced sample was blood. These receptors were taken from a young woman with Graves' hyperthyroidism. Both conserved end residues are trimmed from each CDR3. Each record gives: J gene, V gene, clone size, CDR3 protein. Expanded clones get a size class; other rows say once, few or many, or leave the size out.

J gene: TRBJ2-4; V gene: TRBV28; clone size: many; CDR3 protein: ASSLTGGIGNIQY
J gene: TRBJ2-3; V gene: TRBV12-3/TRBV12-4; clone size: many; CDR3 protein: ASSSARDSYTDTQY
J gene: TRBJ2-7; V gene: TRBV18; clone size: many; CDR3 protein: ASSPRNVGYEQY
J gene: TRBJ2-7; V gene: TRBV28; clone size: NA; CDR3 protein: ASRQTGGPYEQY
J gene: TRBJ2-5; V gene: TRBV20-1; clone size: many; CDR3 protein: SARPPGRWETQY
J gene: TRBJ2-3; V gene: TRBV20-1; clone size: many; CDR3 protein: SAGEQGASADTQY
J gene: TRBJ2-1; V gene: TRBV6-1; clone size: many; CDR3 protein: ASSEESGGYNEQF
J gene: TRBJ1-4; V gene: TRBV29-1; clone size: NA; CDR3 protein: SAVGGQNEKLF
J gene: TRBJ1-2; V gene: TRBV12-3/TRBV12-4; clone size: many; CDR3 protein: ASILEGQVYGYT
J gene: TRBJ2-7; V gene: TRBV5-1; clone size: NA; CDR3 protein: ASSLAPGLGSYEQY
J gene: TRBJ2-4; V gene: TRBV6-1; clone size: NA; CDR3 protein: ASWSGLAKNIQY
J gene: TRBJ2-5; V gene: TRBV3-1; clone size: many; CDR3 protein: ASSETSGWVETQY
J gene: TRBJ2-1; V gene: TRBV7-2; clone size: NA; CDR3 protein: ASSRGGFSSYNEQF
J gene: TRBJ2-1; V gene: TRBV7-2; clone size: many; CDR3 protein: ASSLAMKAYYNEQF
J gene: TRBJ2-1; V gene: TRBV3-1; clone size: NA; CDR3 protein: ASSQGGLAIGEQF
J gene: TRBJ1-1; V gene: TRBV12-3/TRBV12-4; clone size: many; CDR3 protein: ASIKDREENTEAF
J gene: TRBJ2-3; V gene: TRBV11-2; clone size: many; CDR3 protein: ASSLSGRWSTDTQY
J gene: TRBJ2-2; V gene: TRBV7-2; clone size: NA; CDR3 protein: ASSLKGGTNTGELF
J gene: TRBJ1-3; V gene: TRBV11-3; clone size: NA; CDR3 protein: ASSGLEGRGNTIY
J gene: TRBJ2-1; V gene: TRBV18; clone size: many; CDR3 protein: ASSPASGGSYNEQF
J gene: TRBJ2-5; V gene: TRBV20-1; clone size: many; CDR3 protein: SASRNSWETQY
J gene: TRBJ1-6; V gene: TRBV5-5; clone size: few; CDR3 protein: ASSLLGGDSPLH
J gene: TRBJ2-5; V gene: TRBV7-2; clone size: many; CDR3 protein: ASSLVPGQGAGTQY
J gene: TRBJ2-5; V gene: TRBV13; clone size: few; CDR3 protein: ASSKGLALETQY
J gene: TRBJ2-1; V gene: TRBV29-1; clone size: NA; CDR3 protein: SVVSSYNEQF
J gene: TRBJ2-7; V gene: TRBV2; clone size: many; CDR3 protein: ASSEVAGGSYEQY
J gene: TRBJ2-1; V gene: TRBV5-1; clone size: few; CDR3 protein: ASSWSNEQF
J gene: TRBJ2-1; V gene: TRBV12-3/TRBV12-4; clone size: NA; CDR3 protein: ATSDRAVNEQF
J gene: TRBJ2-1; V gene: TRBV10-2; clone size: few; CDR3 protein: ASSSGSVGAEQF
J gene: TRBJ1-1; V gene: TRBV5-1; clone size: few; CDR3 protein: ASSDQGGTNTEAF
J gene: TRBJ2-1; V gene: TRBV19; clone size: NA; CDR3 protein: ASSISPTGANEQF
J gene: TRBJ1-5; V gene: TRBV24-1; clone size: NA; CDR3 protein: ATSDALDGQFDQPQH
J gene: TRBJ2-7; V gene: TRBV7-2; clone size: many; CDR3 protein: ASSLRAGRKDEQY
J gene: TRBJ2-5; V gene: TRBV29-1; clone size: few; CDR3 protein: SVESGYETQY
J gene: TRBJ2-5; V gene: TRBV12-3/TRBV12-4; clone size: NA; CDR3 protein: ASSTPGRETQY
J gene: TRBJ2-3; V gene: TRBV24-1; clone size: few; CDR3 protein: ATSDWPRTGGRDTQY
J gene: TRBJ1-1; V gene: TRBV11-2; clone size: many; CDR3 protein: ASSLMQGVTEAF
J gene: TRBJ2-2; V gene: TRBV7-2; clone size: NA; CDR3 protein: ASSLIGTGGAGGELF
J gene: TRBJ1-2; V gene: TRBV2; clone size: many; CDR3 protein: ASRTTTDYGYT
J gene: TRBJ2-6; V gene: TRBV2; clone size: few; CDR3 protein: ASSPRQVPSGANVLT
J gene: TRBJ2-7; V gene: TRBV7-2; clone size: many; CDR3 protein: ASSFFFQENEQY
J gene: TRBJ2-2; V gene: TRBV10-3; clone size: few; CDR3 protein: AISDVGTSGSRSGELF
J gene: TRBJ2-7; V gene: TRBV2; clone size: NA; CDR3 protein: ASRRAGPRYEQY
J gene: TRBJ2-2; V gene: TRBV2; clone size: few; CDR3 protein: ASRAGASTEELF
J gene: TRBJ1-2; V gene: TRBV20-1; clone size: few; CDR3 protein: SARDLVSRYGYT